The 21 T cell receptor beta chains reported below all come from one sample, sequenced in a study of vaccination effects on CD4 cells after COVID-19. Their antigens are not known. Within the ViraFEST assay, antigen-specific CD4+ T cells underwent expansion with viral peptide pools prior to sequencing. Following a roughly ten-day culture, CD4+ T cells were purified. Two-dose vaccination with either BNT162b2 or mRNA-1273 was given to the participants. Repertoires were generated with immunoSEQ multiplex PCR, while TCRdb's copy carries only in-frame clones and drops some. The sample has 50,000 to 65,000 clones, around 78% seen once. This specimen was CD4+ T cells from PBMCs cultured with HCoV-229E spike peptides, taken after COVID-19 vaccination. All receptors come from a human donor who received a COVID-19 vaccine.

The CDR3 is CATSGNRGNSPLHF. In nucleotides, the CDR3 is TGTGCCACCAGTGGTAACAGGGGTAATTCACCCCTCCACTTT. The rearrangement joins TRBV24-1 to TRBJ1-6; TRBD1 matches 7 bases. Unmatched junction bases numbered 3, after V lost 5 bases and J lost 6 bases. Germline CDR1 reads KGHDR; CDR2 reads SFDVKD. CDR3 length: 14 amino acids.

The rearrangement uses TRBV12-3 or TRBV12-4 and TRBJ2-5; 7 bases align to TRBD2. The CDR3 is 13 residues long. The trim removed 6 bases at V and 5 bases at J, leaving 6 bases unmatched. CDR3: CASSLLGGETQYF. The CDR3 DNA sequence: TGTGCCAGCAGCCTGCTGGGGGGGGAGACCCAGTACTTC.

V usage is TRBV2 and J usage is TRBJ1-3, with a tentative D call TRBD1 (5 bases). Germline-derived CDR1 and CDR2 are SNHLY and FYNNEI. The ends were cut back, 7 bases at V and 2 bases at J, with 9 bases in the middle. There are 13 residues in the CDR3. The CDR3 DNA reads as TGTGCCAGCACGCAGGGCCCTGGAAACACCATATATTTT. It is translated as CASTQGPGNTIYF. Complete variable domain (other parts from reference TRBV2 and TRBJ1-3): EPEVTQTPSHQVTQMGQEVILRCVPISNHLYFYWYRQILGQKVEFLVSFYNNEISEKSEIFDDQFSVERPDGSNFTLKIRSTKLEDSAMYFCASTQGPGNTIYFGEGSWLTVV.

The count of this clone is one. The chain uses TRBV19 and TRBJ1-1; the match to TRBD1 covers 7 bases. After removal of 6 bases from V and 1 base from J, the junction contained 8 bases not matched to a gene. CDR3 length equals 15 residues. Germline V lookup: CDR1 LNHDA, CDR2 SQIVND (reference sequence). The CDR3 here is CASSAPGTANTEAFF. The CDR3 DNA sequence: TGTGCCAGTAGCGCCCCCGGGACAGCGAACACTGAAGCTTTCTTT. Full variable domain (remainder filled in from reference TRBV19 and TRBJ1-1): DGGITQSPKYLFRKEGQNVTLSCEQNLNHDAMYWYRQDPGQGLRLIYYSQIVNDFQKGDIAEGYSVSREKKESFPLTVTSAQKNPTAFYLCASSAPGTANTEAFFGQGTRLTVV.

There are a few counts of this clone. The CDR3 DNA follows: TGTGCCTGCGCTGGCAGGACCCACCAAGAGACCCAGTACTTC. This encodes CACAGRTHQETQYF. J is TRBJ2-5 and V is TRBV30, with unresolved D. V was trimmed by 6 bases and J by 0 bases, leaving 14 bases between them. This CDR3 has 14 residues. Germline V gene data show CDR1 as GTSNPN and CDR2 as SVGIG (reference sequence).

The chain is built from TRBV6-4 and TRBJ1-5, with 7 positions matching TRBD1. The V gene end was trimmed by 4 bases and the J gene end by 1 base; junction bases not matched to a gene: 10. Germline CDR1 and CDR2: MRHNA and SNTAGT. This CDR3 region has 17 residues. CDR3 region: CASSAPRGRGSNQPQHF. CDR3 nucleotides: TGTGCCAGCAGTGCCCCACGAGGCAGGGGGAGCAATCAGCCCCAGCATTTT.

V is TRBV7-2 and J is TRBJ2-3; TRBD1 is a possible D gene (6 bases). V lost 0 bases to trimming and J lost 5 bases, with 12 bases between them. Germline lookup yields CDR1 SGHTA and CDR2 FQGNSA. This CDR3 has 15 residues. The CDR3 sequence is CASSLAPGRGDTQYF. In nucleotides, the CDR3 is TGTGCCAGCAGCTTAGCGCCTGGCAGGGGAGATACGCAGTATTTT.

The CDR3 DNA follows: TGCGCCAGCAGTGGGGCCCATTACGAGCAGTACGTC. This sequence encodes CASSGAHYEQYV. The chain recombines TRBV10-2 with TRBJ2-7; D is uncertain. The CDR3 is 12 amino acids. CDR1 is WSHSY and CDR2 is SAAADI in the germline V gene. Trimming left V 4 bases short and J 4 bases short, with 8 bases between.

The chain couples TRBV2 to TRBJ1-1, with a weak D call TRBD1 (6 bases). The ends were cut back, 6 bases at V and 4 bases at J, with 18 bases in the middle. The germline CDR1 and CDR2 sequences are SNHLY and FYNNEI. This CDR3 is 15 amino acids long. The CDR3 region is CASRVQGSPFTEAFF. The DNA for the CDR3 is TGTGCCAGCAGGGTCCAGGGGAGTCCGTTCACTGAAGCTTTCTTT.

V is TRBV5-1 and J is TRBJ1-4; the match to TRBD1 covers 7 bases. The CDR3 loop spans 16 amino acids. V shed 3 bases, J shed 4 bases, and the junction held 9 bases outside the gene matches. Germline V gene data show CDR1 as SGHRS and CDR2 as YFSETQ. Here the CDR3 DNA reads TGCGCCAGCAGCTCGAATGTCAGGGGGTTTAATGAAAAACTGTTTTTT. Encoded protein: CASSSNVRGFNEKLFF.

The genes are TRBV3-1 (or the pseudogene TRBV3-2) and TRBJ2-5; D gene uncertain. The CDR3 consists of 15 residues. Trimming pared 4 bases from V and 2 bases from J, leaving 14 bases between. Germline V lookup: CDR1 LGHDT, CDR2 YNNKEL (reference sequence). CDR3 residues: CASSLGIGWQETQYF. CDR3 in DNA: TGTGCCAGCAGCCTCGGAATCGGTTGGCAAGAGACCCAGTACTTC.

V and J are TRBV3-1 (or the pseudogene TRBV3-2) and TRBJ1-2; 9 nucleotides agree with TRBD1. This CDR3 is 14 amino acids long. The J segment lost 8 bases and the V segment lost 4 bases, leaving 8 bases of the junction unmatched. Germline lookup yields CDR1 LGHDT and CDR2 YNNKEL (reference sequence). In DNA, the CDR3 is TGTGCCAGCAGCCGACCTACAGGGGGCTTGGGCTACACCTTC. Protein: CASSRPTGGLGYTF.

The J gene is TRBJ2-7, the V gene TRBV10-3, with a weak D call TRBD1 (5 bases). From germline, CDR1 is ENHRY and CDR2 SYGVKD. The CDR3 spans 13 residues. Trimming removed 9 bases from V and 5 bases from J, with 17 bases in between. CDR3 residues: CAIRQSGNDEQYV. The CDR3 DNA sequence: TGTGCCATTCGACAATCAGGGAATGACGAGCAGTACGTC.

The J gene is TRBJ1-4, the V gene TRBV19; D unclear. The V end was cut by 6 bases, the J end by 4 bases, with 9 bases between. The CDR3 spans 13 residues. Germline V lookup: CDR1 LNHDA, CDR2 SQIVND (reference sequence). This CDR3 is CASSQNINEKLFF. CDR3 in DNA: TGTGCCAGTAGCCAGAATATTAATGAAAAACTGTTTTTT.

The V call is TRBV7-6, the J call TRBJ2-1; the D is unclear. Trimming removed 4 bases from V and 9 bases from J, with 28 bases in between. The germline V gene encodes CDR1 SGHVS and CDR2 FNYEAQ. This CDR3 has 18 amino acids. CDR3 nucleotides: TGTGCCAGCAGCTCCCCGTTGAATACAGCGTCCCTGTGGGGTGAGCAGTTCTTC. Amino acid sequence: CASSSPLNTASLWGEQFF.

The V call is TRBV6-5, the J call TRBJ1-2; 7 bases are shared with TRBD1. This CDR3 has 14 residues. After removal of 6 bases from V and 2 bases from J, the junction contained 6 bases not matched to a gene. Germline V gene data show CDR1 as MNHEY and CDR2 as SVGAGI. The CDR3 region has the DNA TGTGCCAGCAGACAACAACAGGGGAACTATGGCTACACCTTC. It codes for CASRQQQGNYGYTF.

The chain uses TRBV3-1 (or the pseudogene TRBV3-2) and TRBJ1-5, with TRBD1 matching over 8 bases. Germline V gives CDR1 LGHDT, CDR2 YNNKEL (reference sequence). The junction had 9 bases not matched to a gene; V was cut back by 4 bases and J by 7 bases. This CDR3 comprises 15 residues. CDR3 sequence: CASSRGQVDQQPQHF. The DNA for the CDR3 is TGTGCCAGCAGCCGGGGACAGGTTGATCAACAGCCCCAGCATTTT.

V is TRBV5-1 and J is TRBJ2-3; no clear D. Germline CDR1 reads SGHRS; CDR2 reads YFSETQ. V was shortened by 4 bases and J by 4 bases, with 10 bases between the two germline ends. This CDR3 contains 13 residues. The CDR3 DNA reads TGCGCCAGCAGCGACTCGGCGGCAGATACGCAGTATTTT. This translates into CASSDSAADTQYF.

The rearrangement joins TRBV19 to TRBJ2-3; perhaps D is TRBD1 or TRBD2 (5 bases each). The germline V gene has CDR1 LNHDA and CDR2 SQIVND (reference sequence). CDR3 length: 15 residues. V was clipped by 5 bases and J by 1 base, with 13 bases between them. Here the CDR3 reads CASSLGTEGTDTQYF. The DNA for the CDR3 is TGTGCCAGTAGTCTAGGGACGGAAGGCACAGATACGCAGTATTTT.

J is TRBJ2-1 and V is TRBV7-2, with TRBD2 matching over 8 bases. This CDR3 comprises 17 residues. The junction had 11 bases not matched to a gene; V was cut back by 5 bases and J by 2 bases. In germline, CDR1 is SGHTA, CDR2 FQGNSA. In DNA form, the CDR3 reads TGTGCCAGCAGCCCGGACGGCGGGGGGATCCCCTACAATGAGCAGTTCTTC. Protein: CASSPDGGGIPYNEQFF.

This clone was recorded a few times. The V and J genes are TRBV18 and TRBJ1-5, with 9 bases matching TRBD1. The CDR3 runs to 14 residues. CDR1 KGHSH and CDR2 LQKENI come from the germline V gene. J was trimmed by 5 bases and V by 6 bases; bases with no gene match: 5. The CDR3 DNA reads TGTGCCAGCTCTCAACAGGGGGCGGATCAGCCCCAGCATTTT. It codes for CASSQQGADQPQHF.